This T cell receptor (beta chain) was retrieved from a study of T cell repertoires in cytomegalovirus infection. Across the study: The public TCR beta signatures pointed to both CMV infection and matching HLA type.

TCRdb passed the reads through MiXCR, listing each CDR3 protein once. Of 150,000 to 200,000 distinct CDR3 sequences in the sample, roughly 28% were seen once. In regard to this clonotype: The antigen remains unidentified.

Broader study findings: Summed public TCR beta family frequency identified CMV carriers bearing the relevant HLA. HLA-C-restricted TCR beta clonotypes specific for CMV led the ex vivo response.

Germline CDR1 is LGHNT and CDR2 is FRNRAP. There are 15 residues in the CDR3. Trimming at V came to 1 base and at J to 4 bases, leaving 4 bases not matched to a gene. The J gene is TRBJ1-5, the V gene TRBV12-5; 7 nucleotides match TRBD1. The sequenced sample consisted of PBMCs. The clonotype was recovered from a human donor in good health (CMV status not recorded). Some clones in this sample may be carry-over from other donors' samples. The DNA of the CDR3 is TGTGCTAGTGGTTTGGGACAGGGTCTTAATCAGCCCCAGCATTTT. Its translation is CASGLGQGLNQPQHF.